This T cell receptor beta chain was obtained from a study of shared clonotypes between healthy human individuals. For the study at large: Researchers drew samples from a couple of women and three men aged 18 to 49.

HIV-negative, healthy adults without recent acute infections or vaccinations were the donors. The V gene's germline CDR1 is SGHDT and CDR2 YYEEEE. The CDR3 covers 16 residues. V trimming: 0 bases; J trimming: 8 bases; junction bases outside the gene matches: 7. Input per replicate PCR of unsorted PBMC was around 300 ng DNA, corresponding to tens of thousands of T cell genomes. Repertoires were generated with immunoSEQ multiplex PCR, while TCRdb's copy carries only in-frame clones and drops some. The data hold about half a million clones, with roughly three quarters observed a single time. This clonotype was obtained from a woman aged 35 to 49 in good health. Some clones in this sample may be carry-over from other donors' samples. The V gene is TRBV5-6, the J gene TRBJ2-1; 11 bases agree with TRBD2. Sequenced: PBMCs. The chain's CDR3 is CASSLGLAGGWDEQFF. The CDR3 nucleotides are TGTGCCAGCAGCTTGGGGCTAGCGGGAGGATGGGATGAGCAGTTCTTC.